The source of this T cell receptor (beta chain) is a study of CD8 T cells in Susac syndrome. The authors reverse transcribed 0.5 to 1 ug RNA with random hexamers. Across 54 Vbeta and 13 Jbeta, immunoSEQ multiplex PCR amplified TCR beta CDR3. TCRdb analysed the immunoSEQ multiplex PCR reads with MiXCR anew, one entry per CDR3 protein. Here the sample spans 180,000 or so distinct CDR3 sequences, about 95% being singletons. From blood CD8+ and CD4+ T cells, the TCR beta chain was sequenced. The TCR was taken from a human donor in good health. Source material: CD4+ T cells from PBMCs.

The CDR3 here is CASSSVAGALYQPQHF. Written as DNA, the CDR3 is TGTGCCAGCAGTTCCGTGGCAGGGGCCCTCTATCAGCCCCAGCATTTT. This chain connects TRBV12-3 or TRBV12-4 to TRBJ1-5; D might be TRBD1 (6 bases). CDR3 length: 16 residues. V shed 4 bases and J shed 5 bases, with 18 bases lying between them.